The 21 T cell receptor beta chains below come from one sample, sequenced in a study of cytomegalovirus exposure and HLA in healthy donors. PCR employed 60 Vbeta and 13 Jbeta primers. Assay used: immunoSEQ multiplex PCR; TCRdb lists only in-frame clones, some missing. The repertoire holds 220,000 or so clones, with approximately 78% as singletons. Sequenced material: PBMCs. The source of these receptors is a woman in her forties in good health and CMV-seronegative.

The chain uses TRBV9 and TRBJ2-1; a weak D match, TRBD2 (5 bases). CDR3 length: 13 amino acids. Germline loops: CDR1 SGDLS, CDR2 YYNGEE. V was trimmed by 0 bases and J by 6 bases, leaving 7 bases between them. In DNA, the CDR3 is TGTGCCAGCAGCGTAGATCTAGCCAATGAGCAGTTCTTC. This translates into CASSVDLANEQFF.

In nucleotides, the CDR3 is TGCAGCGTTGAAGGGAGGGAAGAGACCCAGTACTTC. It yields the protein CSVEGREETQYF. This chain uses TRBV29-1 with TRBJ2-5, with D tentatively TRBD2 (6 bases). The CDR3 extends over 12 amino acids. Trimming shortened V by 1 base and J by 3 bases, and 6 bases separated the two germline ends. Germline assignment: CDR1 SQVTM and CDR2 ANQGSEA.

The chain combines TRBV13 with TRBJ1-2; TRBD1 aligns across 8 bases. V lost 10 bases to trimming and J lost 5 bases; unmatched junction nucleotides: 9. Germline V gene sequence: CDR1 PRHDT, CDR2 FYEKMQ (reference sequence). The CDR3 sequence is 13 residues long. The CDR3 reads CATGLDRVYGYTF. CDR3 coding DNA: TGTGCCACCGGTTTGGACAGGGTGTATGGCTACACCTTC.

The rearrangement uses TRBV27 and TRBJ1-5, with D perhaps TRBD1 (5 bases). The ends were cut back, 2 bases at V and 7 bases at J, with 18 bases in the middle. CDR3 length equals 16 residues. The germline V gene encodes CDR1 MNHEY and CDR2 SMNVEV (reference sequence). CDR3 residues: CASSLRLGGIGQPQHF. As DNA, the CDR3 is TGTGCCAGCAGTTTACGCCTGGGGGGTATTGGACAGCCCCAGCATTTT.

The rearrangement links TRBV30 to TRBJ1-3; TRBD1 agrees at 12 bases. The J segment lost 4 bases and the V segment lost 3 bases, leaving 16 bases of the junction unmatched. Germline-derived CDR1 and CDR2 are GTSNPN and SVGIG (reference sequence). This CDR3 has 19 amino acids. CDR3 bases: TGTGCCTGGAGGAAGGGACAGGGGGCCGGTGGAAGAAGAGGAAACACCATATATTTT. Residues: CAWRKGQGAGGRRGNTIYF. The whole variable domain, remainder taken from reference TRBV30 and TRBJ1-3, is SQTIHQWPATLVQPVGSPLSLECTVEGTSNPNLYWYRQAAGRGLQLLFYSVGIGQISSEVPQNLSASRPQDRQFILSSKKLLLSDSGFYLCAWRKGQGAGGRRGNTIYFGEGSWLTVV.

This chain joins TRBV11-2 and TRBJ2-7; TRBD2 agrees at 7 bases. In germline, CDR1 is SGHAT, CDR2 FQNNGV. V was pared by 1 base and J by 2 bases, with 5 bases of the junction left unmatched. The CDR3 covers 15 residues. CDR3 amino acids: CASSLAPGGPYEQYF. CDR3 nucleotide sequence: TGTGCCAGCAGCTTAGCCCCGGGAGGCCCCTACGAGCAGTACTTC.

V gene TRBV19 combines with J gene TRBJ2-5; D is undetermined. This CDR3 region has 14 residues. Germline V gene sequence: CDR1 LNHDA, CDR2 SQIVND (reference sequence). Trimming pared 5 bases from V and 2 bases from J, leaving 12 bases between. CDR3 coding DNA: TGTGCCAGTAGTCCAGCGATCCTGCAAGAGACCCAGTACTTC. Its translation is CASSPAILQETQYF.

CDR3 protein: CASSQRSEGTDTQYF. The CDR3 DNA is TGCGCCAGCAGCCAACGTTCGGAGGGCACAGATACGCAGTATTTT. This chain links TRBV4-1 with TRBJ2-3; D may be TRBD2 (5 bases). Germline lookup yields CDR1 MGHRA and CDR2 YSYEKL. The CDR3 runs to 15 residues. The V end was cut by 2 bases, the J end by 1 base, with 10 bases between.

The chain has TRBV5-1 and TRBJ2-1; D is perhaps TRBD2 (6 bases). Trimming stripped 7 bases from V and 7 bases from J, with 15 bases between. The CDR3 loop spans 13 amino acids. Germline-derived CDR1 and CDR2 are SGHRS and YFSETQ. The CDR3 spells CASGRTGGNEQFF. In DNA form, the CDR3 reads TGCGCCAGCGGTAGGACTGGAGGGAATGAGCAGTTCTTC.

This chain links TRBV7-6 with TRBJ2-5, with 13 bases fitting TRBD2. Losses at the gene ends were 4 bases for V and 2 bases for J; bases not matched to a gene: 1. The germline gives CDR1 SGHVS, CDR2 FNYEAQ. The CDR3 covers 15 residues. The CDR3 is CASSSTSGRQETQYF. The DNA for the CDR3 is TGTGCCAGCAGCTCGACTAGCGGGAGGCAAGAGACCCAGTACTTC.

The chain carries TRBV27 and TRBJ2-7; the D gene is possibly TRBD1 (5 bases). The CDR3 is 15 amino acids. The germline V and J ends were trimmed by 5 bases and 3 bases, with 17 bases remaining between them. The germline gives CDR1 MNHEY, CDR2 SMNVEV (reference sequence). CDR3 residues: CASSLQGVGNYEQYF. The CDR3 nucleotides read TGTGCCAGCAGTCTCCAGGGCGTTGGGAACTACGAGCAGTACTTC.

The chain has TRBV6-4 and TRBJ2-1; a weak D match, TRBD1 (5 bases). Germline V gene lookup returns CDR1 MRHNA and CDR2 SNTAGT. V lost 2 bases, J lost 7 bases, and 18 bases lay in between. The CDR3 sequence is 16 residues long. The CDR3 here is CASSDDWGRPGNEQFF. DNA of the CDR3: TGTGCCAGCAGTGACGACTGGGGCAGACCAGGGAATGAGCAGTTCTTC.

The chain couples TRBV19 to TRBJ1-1, with TRBD1 matching over 9 bases. The CDR3 length is 14 residues. Unmatched junction bases numbered 7, after V lost 9 bases and J lost 2 bases. Germline V gene data show CDR1 as LNHDA and CDR2 as SQIVND (reference sequence). This CDR3 is CASTITGGNTEAFF. DNA for the CDR3: TGTGCCAGCACCATAACAGGGGGCAACACTGAAGCTTTCTTT.

In its sample, this clone was seen a few times. The chain is built from TRBV10-1 and TRBJ1-1; weak D call: TRBD1 (5 bases). This CDR3 contains 13 residues. V shed 10 bases and J shed 4 bases, with 16 bases lying between them. Germline assignment: CDR1 WNHNN and CDR2 SYGVQD (reference sequence). The CDR3 loop reads CAIQGTGCTEAFF. The CDR3 DNA sequence: TGCGCCATCCAGGGAACAGGATGCACTGAAGCTTTCTTT.

The chain has TRBV27 and TRBJ2-5; 8 bases are shared with TRBD1. The end of the DNA aligns better with TRBJ2-7, so the J call may be wrong. CDR1 and CDR2 (germline): MNHEY, SMNVEV (reference sequence). CDR3 length: 14 residues. The CDR3 DNA is TGTGCCAGCAGTTTACTCGGGACAGGTGACGAGCAGTACTTC. Translation: CASSLLGTGDEQYF.

The chain couples TRBV5-5 to TRBJ2-3; 8 nucleotides match TRBD2. There are 17 residues in the CDR3. Unmatched junction bases numbered 8, after V lost 0 bases and J lost 2 bases. In germline, CDR1 is SGHKS, CDR2 YYEKEE (reference sequence). In nucleotides, the CDR3 is TGTGCCAGCAGCTTGGAAGCTAGCGGGTACGTCACAGATACGCAGTATTTT. This sequence encodes CASSLEASGYVTDTQYF.

This chain joins TRBV27 and TRBJ2-4, with a possible D match to TRBD1 (5 bases). The CDR3 extends over 17 amino acids. CDR1 MNHEY and CDR2 SMNVEV come from the germline V gene (reference sequence). V was shortened by 6 bases and J by 2 bases, with 20 bases between the two germline ends. The CDR3, as DNA: TGTGCCAGCAGAACCCAGGGTGCCCCGGAAACCAAAAACATTCAGTACTTC. Amino acid sequence: CASRTQGAPETKNIQYF.

The chain carries TRBV10-2 and TRBJ1-1; 11 bases are shared with TRBD1. V dropped 6 bases and J dropped 5; count of bases not matched to a gene: 8. This CDR3 has 15 amino acids. The V gene's germline CDR1 is WSHSY and CDR2 SAAADI. CDR3 nucleotides: TGCGCCAGCAGACCCGGGACAGGGGGGACAACTGAAGCTTTCTTT. It translates to CASRPGTGGTTEAFF.

The chain recombines TRBV5-4 with TRBJ2-5; the D gene is possibly TRBD1 (6 bases). This CDR3 contains 13 residues. Germline V lookup: CDR1 SGHNT, CDR2 YYREEE (reference sequence). The V end lost 3 bases, the J end lost 5 bases, and 11 bases lay between the germline ends. The CDR3 nucleotides are TGTGCCAGCAGCTACAGGGTGGCGGAGACCCAGTACTTC. It is translated as CASSYRVAETQYF.

This clone showed up just a few times. The V call is TRBV7-9, the J call TRBJ2-1; 13 nucleotides match TRBD2. CDR3 size: 15 residues. V shed 7 bases, J shed 4 bases, and the junction held 4 bases outside the gene matches. CDR1 SEHNR and CDR2 FQNEAQ come from the germline V gene (reference sequence). CDR3 sequence (DNA): TGTGCCAGCAACGGACTAGCGGGAGAATACAATGAGCAGTTCTTC. As protein: CASNGLAGEYNEQFF.

The V and J genes are TRBV27 and TRBJ2-2; D is uncertain. The CDR3 consists of 14 residues. The germline V gene encodes CDR1 MNHEY and CDR2 SMNVEV (reference sequence). Trimming cost V 5 bases and J 6 bases, with 13 bases left between them. The CDR3 sequence is CASSPRWAAGELFF. The DNA for the CDR3 is TGTGCCAGCAGTCCACGTTGGGCTGCCGGGGAGCTGTTTTTT.